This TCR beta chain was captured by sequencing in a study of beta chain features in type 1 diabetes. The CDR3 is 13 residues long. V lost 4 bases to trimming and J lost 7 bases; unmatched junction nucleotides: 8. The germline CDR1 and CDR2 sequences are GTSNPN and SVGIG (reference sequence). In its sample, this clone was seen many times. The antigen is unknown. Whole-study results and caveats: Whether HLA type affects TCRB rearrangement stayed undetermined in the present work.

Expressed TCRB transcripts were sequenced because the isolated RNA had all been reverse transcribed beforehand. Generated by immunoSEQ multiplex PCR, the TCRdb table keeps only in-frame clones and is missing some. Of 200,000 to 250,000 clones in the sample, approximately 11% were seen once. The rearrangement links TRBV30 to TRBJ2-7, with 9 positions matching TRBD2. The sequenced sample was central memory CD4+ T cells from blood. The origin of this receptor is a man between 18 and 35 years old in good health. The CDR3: CAWTAGGPGEQYF. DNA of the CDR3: TGTGCCTGGACCGCGGGAGGGCCGGGGGAGCAGTACTTC.